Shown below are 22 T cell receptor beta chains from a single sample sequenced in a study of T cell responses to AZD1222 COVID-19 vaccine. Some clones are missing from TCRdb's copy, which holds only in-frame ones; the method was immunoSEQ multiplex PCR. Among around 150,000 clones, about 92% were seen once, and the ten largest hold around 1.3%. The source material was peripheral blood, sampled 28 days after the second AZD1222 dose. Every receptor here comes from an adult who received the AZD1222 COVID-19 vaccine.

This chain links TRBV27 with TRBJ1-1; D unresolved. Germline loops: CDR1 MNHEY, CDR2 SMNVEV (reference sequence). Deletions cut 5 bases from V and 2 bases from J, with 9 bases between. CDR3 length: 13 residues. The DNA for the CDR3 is TGTGCCAGCAGTAAGTTCGATAACACTGAAGCTTTCTTT. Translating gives CASSKFDNTEAFF.

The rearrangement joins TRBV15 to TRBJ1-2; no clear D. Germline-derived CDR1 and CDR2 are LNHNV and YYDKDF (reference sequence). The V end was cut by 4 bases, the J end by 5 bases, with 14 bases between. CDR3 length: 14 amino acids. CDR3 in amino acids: CATSNPRDGYGYTF. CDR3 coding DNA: TGTGCCACCAGCAACCCCCGAGACGGATATGGCTACACCTTC.

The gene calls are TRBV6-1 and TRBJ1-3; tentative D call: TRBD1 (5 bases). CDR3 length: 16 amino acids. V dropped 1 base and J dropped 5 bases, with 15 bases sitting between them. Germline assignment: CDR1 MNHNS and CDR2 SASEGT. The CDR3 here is CASSEDRGNWRNTIYF. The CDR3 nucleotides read TGTGCCAGCAGTGAAGATAGGGGAAATTGGAGAAACACCATATATTTT.

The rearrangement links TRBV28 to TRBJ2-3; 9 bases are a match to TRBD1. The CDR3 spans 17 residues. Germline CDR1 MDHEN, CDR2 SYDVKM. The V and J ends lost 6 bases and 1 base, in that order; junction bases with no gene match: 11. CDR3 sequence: CASSFPRDRARTDTQYF. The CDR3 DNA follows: TGTGCCAGCAGCTTCCCCCGGGACAGGGCTCGCACAGATACGCAGTATTTT.

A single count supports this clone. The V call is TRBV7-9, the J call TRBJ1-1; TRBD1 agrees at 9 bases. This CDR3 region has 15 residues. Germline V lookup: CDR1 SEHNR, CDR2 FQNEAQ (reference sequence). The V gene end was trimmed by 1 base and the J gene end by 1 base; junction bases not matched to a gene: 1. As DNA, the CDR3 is TGTGCCAGCAGCTTAGGGACAGGGGCGAACACTGAAGCTTTCTTT. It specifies CASSLGTGANTEAFF.

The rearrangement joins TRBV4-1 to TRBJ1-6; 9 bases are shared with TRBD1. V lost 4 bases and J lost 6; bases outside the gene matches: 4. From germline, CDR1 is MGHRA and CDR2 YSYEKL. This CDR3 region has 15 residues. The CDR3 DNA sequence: TGCGCCAGCAGCCTCGGACAGGGGATTAATTCACCCCTCCACTTT. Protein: CASSLGQGINSPLHF.

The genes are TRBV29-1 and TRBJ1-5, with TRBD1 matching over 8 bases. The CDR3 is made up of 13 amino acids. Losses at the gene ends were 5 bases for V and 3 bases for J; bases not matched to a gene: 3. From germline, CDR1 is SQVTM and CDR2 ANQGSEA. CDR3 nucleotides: TGCAGCGTTTGGACAGGGCCCAATCAGCCCCAGCATTTT. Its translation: CSVWTGPNQPQHF.

The CDR3 nucleotides are TGTGCTAGTGGTTTGCCCTGGACGGGGAGAGACACCATATATTTT. Its translation: CASGLPWTGRDTIYF. The chain carries TRBV12-5 and TRBJ1-3; D is unclear. This CDR3 spans 15 amino acids. The germline V and J ends were trimmed by 2 bases and 8 bases, with 16 bases remaining between them. From germline, CDR1 is LGHNT and CDR2 FRNRAP.

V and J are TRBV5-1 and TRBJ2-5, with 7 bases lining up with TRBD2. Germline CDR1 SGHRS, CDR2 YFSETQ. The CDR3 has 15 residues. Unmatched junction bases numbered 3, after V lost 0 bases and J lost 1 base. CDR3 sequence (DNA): TGCGCCAGCAGCTTGGAGGCGGGAGTCCAAGAGACCCAGTACTTC. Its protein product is CASSLEAGVQETQYF. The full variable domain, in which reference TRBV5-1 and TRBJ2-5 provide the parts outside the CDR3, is KAGVTQTPRYLIKTRGQQVTLSCSPISGHRSVSWYQQTPGQGLQFLFEYFSETQRNKGNFPGRFSGRQFSNSRSEMNVSTLELGDSALYLCASSLEAGVQETQYFGPGTRLLVL.

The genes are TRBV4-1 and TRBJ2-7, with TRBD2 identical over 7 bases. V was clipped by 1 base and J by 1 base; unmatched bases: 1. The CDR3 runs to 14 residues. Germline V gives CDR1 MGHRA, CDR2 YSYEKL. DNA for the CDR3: TGCGCCAGCAGCCAAGGCGGGGGTTCCTACGAGCAGTACTTC. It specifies CASSQGGGSYEQYF.

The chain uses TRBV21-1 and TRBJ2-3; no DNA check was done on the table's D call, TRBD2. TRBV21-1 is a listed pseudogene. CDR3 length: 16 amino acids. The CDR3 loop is CASSNIGEPSTDTQYF. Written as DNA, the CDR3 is TGTGCCAGCAGCAATATTGGGGAGCCTAGCACAGATACGCAGTATTTT.

The CDR3 DNA reads TGTGCCAGCAGTAGGGACAGAAGCTTCGGAAAACTGTTTTTT. Protein product: CASSRDRSFGKLFF. The chain joins TRBV7-8 to TRBJ1-4; 7 nucleotides align to TRBD1. Germline CDR1 and CDR2: SGHVS and FQNEAQ. Losses at the gene ends were 6 bases for V and 10 bases for J; bases not matched to a gene: 11. The CDR3 is 14 amino acids.

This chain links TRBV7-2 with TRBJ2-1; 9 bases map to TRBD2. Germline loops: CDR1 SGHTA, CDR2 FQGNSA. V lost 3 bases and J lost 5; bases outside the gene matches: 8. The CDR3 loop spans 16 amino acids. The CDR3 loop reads CASSFVAGEWNNEQFF. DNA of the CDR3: TGTGCCAGCAGCTTCGTAGCGGGAGAATGGAACAATGAGCAGTTCTTC. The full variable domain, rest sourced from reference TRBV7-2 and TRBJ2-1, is GAGVSQSPSNKVTEKGKDVELRCDPISGHTALYWYRQSLGQGLEFLIYFQGNSAPDKSGLPSDRFSAERTGGSVSTLTIQRTQQEDSAVYLCASSFVAGEWNNEQFFGPGTRLTVL.

The CDR3 DNA follows: TGTGCCAGCAGCTTACGGACCGGGCCTGGAAACACCATATATTTT. This translates into CASSLRTGPGNTIYF. The genes are TRBV7-9 and TRBJ1-3; D remains unclear. This CDR3 comprises 15 residues. The germline CDR1 and CDR2 sequences are SEHNR and FQNEAQ (reference sequence). Trimming pared 2 bases from V and 2 bases from J, leaving 10 bases between.

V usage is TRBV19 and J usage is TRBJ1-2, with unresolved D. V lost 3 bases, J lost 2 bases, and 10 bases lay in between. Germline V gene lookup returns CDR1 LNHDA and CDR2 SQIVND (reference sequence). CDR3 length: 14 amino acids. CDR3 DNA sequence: TGTGCCAGTAGTATGGGTGGGCCGAACTATGGCTACACCTTC. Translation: CASSMGGPNYGYTF.

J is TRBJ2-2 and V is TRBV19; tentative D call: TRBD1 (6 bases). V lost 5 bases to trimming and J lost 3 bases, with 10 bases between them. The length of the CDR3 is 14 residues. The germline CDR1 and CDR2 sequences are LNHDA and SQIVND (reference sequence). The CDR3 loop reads CASSGQTHTGELFF. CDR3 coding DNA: TGTGCCAGTAGTGGACAGACTCACACCGGGGAGCTGTTTTTT.

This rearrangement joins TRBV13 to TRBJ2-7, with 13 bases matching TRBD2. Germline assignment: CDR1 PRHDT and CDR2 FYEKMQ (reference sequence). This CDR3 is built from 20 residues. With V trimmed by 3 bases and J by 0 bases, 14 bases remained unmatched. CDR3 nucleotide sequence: TGTGCCAGCAGCTTCTACCCCCCCGGGACTAGCGGGACCAGCTCCTACGAGCAGTACTTC. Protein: CASSFYPPGTSGTSSYEQYF. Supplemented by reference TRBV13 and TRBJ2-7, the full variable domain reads AAGVIQSPRHLIKEKRETATLKCYPIPRHDTVYWYQQGPGQDPQFLISFYEKMQSDKGSIPDRFSAQQFSDYHSELNMSSLELGDSALYFCASSFYPPGTSGTSSYEQYFGPGTRLTVT.

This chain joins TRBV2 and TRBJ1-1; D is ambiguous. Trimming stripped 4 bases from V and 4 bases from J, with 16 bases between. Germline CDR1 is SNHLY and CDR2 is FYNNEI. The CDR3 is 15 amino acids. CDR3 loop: CASSGGGREITEAFF. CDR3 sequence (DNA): TGTGCCAGCAGTGGTGGTGGGAGGGAGATCACTGAAGCTTTCTTT.

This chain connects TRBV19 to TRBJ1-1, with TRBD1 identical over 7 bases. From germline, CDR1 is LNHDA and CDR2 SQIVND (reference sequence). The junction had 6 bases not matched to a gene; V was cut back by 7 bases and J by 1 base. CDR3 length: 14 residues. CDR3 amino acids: CASTKGAQNTEAFF. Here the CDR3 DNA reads TGTGCCAGTACTAAGGGGGCACAGAACACTGAAGCTTTCTTT.

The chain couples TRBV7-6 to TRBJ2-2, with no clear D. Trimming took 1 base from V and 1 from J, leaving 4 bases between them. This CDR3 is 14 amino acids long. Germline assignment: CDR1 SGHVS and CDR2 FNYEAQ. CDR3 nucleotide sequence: TGTGCCAGCAGCTTAGGGGAGAACACCGGGGAGCTGTTTTTT. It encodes CASSLGENTGELFF.

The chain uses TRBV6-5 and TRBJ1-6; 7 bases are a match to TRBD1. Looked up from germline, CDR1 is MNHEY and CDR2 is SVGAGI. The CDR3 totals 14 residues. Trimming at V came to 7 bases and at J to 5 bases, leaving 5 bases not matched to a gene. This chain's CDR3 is CASTDGTDNSPLHF. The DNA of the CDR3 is TGTGCCAGCACCGACGGGACAGATAATTCACCCCTCCACTTT.

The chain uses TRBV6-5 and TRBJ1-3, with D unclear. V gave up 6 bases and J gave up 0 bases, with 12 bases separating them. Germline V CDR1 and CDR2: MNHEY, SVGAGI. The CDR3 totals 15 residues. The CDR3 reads CASRREGHSGNTIYF. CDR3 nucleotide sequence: TGTGCCAGCAGAAGGGAAGGTCACTCTGGAAACACCATATATTTT.